These T cell receptor beta chains were read from a single sample in a study of shared clonotypes between healthy human individuals. Data came from immunoSEQ multiplex PCR; TCRdb stores just in-frame clones and leaves some out. The table has about half a million clones, roughly 77% seen once; the top ten hold 13%. The specimen was PBMCs. The receptors derive from a woman aged 40 to 50 in good health. Some clones in this sample may be carry-over from other donors' samples. CDR3s include the opening cysteine and the closing phenylalanine or tryptophan.

v_gene	j_gene	CDR3aa
TRBV28	TRBJ1-1	CASSLTSGSVAFF
TRBV12-5	TRBJ2-5	CASAPISGSSQETQYF
TRBV11-2	TRBJ1-2	CASSPRRQYGYTF
TRBV28	TRBJ1-2	CASSLGQGAGGYTF
TRBV7-9	TRBJ2-3	CASSLPTSNTDTQYF
TRBV5-1	TRBJ2-1	CASSPGTGSGDEQFF
TRBV6-1	TRBJ2-7	CASREGPGPSEQYF
TRBV30	TRBJ1-3	CAWRLENTIYF
TRBV9	TRBJ1-3	CASSVIDSSRSGNTIYF
TRBV5-1	TRBJ2-5	CASSPTGRGETQYF
TRBV9	TRBJ2-7	CASSASAGGSYEQYF
TRBV28	TRBJ1-1	CASSLRGQKNTEAFF
TRBV5-4	TRBJ2-1	CASSLMGVYEQFF
TRBV19	TRBJ2-1	CASSPRQGIGNEQFF
TRBV15	TRBJ2-1	CATSRWSGQNYNEQFF
TRBV19	TRBJ1-2	CASSWRASYGYTF
TRBV7-3	TRBJ1-1	CASSFTGENTEAFF